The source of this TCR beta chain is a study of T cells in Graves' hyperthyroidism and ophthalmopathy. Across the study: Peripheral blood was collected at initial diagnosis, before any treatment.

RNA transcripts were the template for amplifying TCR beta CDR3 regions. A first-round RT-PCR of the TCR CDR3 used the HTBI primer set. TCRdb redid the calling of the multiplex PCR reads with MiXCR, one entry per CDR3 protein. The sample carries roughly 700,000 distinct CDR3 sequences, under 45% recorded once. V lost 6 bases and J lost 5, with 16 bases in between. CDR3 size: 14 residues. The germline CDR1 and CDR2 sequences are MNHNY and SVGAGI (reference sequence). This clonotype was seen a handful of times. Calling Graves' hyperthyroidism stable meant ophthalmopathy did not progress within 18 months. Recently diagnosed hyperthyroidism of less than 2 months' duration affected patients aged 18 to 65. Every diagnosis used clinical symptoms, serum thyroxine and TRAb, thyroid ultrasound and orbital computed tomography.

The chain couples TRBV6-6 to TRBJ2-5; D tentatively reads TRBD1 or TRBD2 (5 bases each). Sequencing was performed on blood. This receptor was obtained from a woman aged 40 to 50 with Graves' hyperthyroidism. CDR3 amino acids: CASSPGWGGETQYF. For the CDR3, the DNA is TGTGCCAGCAGCCCTGGATGGGGCGGGGAGACCCAGTACTTC.